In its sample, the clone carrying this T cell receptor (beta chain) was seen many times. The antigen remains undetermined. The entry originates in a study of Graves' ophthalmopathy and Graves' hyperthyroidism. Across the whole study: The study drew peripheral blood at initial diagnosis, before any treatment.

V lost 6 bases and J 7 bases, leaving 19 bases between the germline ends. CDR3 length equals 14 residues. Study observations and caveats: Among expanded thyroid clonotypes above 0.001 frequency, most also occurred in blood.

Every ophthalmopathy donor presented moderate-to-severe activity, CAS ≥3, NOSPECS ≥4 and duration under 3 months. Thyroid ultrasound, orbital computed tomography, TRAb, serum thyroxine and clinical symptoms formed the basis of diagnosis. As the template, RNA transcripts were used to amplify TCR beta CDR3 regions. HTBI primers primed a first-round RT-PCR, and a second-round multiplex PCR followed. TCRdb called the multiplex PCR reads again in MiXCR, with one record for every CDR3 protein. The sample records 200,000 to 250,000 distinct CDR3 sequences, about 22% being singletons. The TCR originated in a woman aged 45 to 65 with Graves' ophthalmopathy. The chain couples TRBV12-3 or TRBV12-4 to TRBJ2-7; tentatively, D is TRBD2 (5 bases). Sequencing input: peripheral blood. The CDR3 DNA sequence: TGTGCCAGCAGCCCCCCGGGAATATCAAGGGAGCAGTACTTC. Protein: CASSPPGISREQYF.